The source of this TCR beta chain is a study of T cell clonality in common variable immunodeficiency. TCRdb's copy holds only in-frame clones and misses some; the assay was immunoSEQ multiplex PCR. Sampling found roughly 25,000 clones, none seen once. This clone has more than one count but fewer than ten. What it binds is not known. Study-level points and caveats: Fewer TCRbeta clones were shared among CVID subjects than controls. Common variable immunodeficiency TCR beta sequences reportedly had fewer deletions and N-nucleotide insertions.

This clonotype was obtained from a human donor with common variable immunodeficiency. The sequenced sample was peripheral blood mononuclear cells.

The CDR3 protein is CASTKYPAGSETQYF. The CDR3 bases that were read are TGTGCCAGCACTAAATATCCGGCAGGGTCAGAGACC. The V and J genes are TRBV11-2 and TRBJ2-5; D might be TRBD1 (5 bases). From the germline J gene comes the end of the CDR3, since the read stops 3 residues before it. Germline CDR1 and CDR2: SGHAT and FQNNGV. The CDR3 consists of 15 residues. Trimming left V 7 bases short and J 4 bases short, with 19 bases between.